The sequence of this T cell receptor (beta chain) was determined in a study of read filtering for tumor transcriptome and immune sequencing. Study results and caveats: In IR-seq, single-read clonotypes were roughly 80% of clonotypes but about 3.5% of reads. The CD138-negative fraction was mixed bone marrow immune cells, not pure T cells.

V was shortened by 4 bases and J by 0 bases, with 13 bases between the two germline ends. This CDR3 is built from 16 residues. Germline V CDR1 and CDR2: SGHAT, FQNNGV. Molecular barcoded adaptors covering alpha/delta and beta/gamma chains were used on 400 to 450 ng RNA. MiXCR, applied by TCRdb to the reads, yields one record per CDR3 protein. The table has more than 35,000 distinct CDR3 sequences, around 15% seen once. At least ten counts were recorded for this clonotype. Its target is unknown. The receptor was isolated from a donor at least 40 years old with multiple myeloma. The sample taken for sequencing was a population of CD138-negative cells sorted from bone marrow. This chain uses TRBV11-2 with TRBJ1-3; TRBD1 might be the D (5 bases). The CDR3 nucleotides are TGTGCCAGCAGCTCCCGCAGGGTCCTCTCTGGAAACACCATATATTTT. This codes for CASSSRRVLSGNTIYF.